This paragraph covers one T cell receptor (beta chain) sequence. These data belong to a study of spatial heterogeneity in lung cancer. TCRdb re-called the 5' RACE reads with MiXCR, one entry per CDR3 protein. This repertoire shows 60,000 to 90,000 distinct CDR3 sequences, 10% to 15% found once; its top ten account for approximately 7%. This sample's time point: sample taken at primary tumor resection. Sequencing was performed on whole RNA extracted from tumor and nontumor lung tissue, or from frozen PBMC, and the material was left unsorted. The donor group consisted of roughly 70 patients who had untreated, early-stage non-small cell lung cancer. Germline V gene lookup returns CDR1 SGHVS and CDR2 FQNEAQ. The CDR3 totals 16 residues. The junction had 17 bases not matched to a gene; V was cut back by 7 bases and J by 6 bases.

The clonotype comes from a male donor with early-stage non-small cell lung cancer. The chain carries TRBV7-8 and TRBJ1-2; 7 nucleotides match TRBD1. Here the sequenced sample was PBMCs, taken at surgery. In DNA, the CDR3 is TGTGCCAGCAAAATTTCGACAGGGTCCCGTCAAGATGGCTACACCTTC. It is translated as CASKISTGSRQDGYTF.